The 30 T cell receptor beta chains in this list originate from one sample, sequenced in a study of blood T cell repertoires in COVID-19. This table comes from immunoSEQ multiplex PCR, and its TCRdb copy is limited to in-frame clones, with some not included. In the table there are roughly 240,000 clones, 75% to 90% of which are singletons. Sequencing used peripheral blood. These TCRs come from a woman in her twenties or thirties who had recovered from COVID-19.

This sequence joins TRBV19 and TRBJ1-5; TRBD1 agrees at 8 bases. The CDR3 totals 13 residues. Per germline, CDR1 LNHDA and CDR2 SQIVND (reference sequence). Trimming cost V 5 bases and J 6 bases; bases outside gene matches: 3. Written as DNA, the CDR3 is TGTGCCAGTAGTGGGGACAGGAGTCAGCCCCAGCATTTT. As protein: CASSGDRSQPQHF.

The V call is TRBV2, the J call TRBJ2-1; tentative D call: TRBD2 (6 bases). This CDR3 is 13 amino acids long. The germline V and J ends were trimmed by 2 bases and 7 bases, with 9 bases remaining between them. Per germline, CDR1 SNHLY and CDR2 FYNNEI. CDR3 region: CASSEMGGNEQFF. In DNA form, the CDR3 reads TGTGCCAGCAGTGAAATGGGGGGAAATGAGCAGTTCTTC.

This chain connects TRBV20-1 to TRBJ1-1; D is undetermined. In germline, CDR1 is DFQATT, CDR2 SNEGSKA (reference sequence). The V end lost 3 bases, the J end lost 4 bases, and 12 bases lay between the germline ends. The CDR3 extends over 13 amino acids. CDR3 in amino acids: CSASAGYSTEAFF. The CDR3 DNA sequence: TGCAGTGCTAGTGCGGGGTATAGCACTGAAGCTTTCTTT.

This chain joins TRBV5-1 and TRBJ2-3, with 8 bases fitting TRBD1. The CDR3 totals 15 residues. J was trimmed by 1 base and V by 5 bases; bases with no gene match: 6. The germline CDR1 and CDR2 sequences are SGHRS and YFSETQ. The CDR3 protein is CASSIRGQGTDTQYF. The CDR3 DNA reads TGCGCCAGCAGTATCAGGGGGCAGGGCACAGATACGCAGTATTTT. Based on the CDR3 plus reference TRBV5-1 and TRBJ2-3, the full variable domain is KAGVTQTPRYLIKTRGQQVTLSCSPISGHRSVSWYQQTPGQGLQFLFEYFSETQRNKGNFPGRFSGRQFSNSRSEMNVSTLELGDSALYLCASSIRGQGTDTQYFGPGTRLTVL.

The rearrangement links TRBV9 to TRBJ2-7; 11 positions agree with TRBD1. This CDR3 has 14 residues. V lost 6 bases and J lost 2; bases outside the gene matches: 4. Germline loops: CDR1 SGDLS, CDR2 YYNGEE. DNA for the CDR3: TGTGCCAGCAACCGGGACAGGGGGACCTACGAGCAGTACTTC. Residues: CASNRDRGTYEQYF.

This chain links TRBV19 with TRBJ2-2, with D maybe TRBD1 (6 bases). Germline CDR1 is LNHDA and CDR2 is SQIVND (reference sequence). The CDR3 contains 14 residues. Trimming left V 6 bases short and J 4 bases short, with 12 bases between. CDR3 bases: TGTGCCAGTAGACAACAAGGGGGCACCGGGGAGCTGTTTTTT. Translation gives CASRQQGGTGELFF.

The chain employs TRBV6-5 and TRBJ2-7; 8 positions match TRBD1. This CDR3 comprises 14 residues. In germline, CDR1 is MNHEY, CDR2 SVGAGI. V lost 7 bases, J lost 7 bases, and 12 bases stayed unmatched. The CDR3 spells CASTQGAGAGEQYF. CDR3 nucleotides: TGTGCCAGCACTCAGGGGGCAGGGGCGGGGGAGCAGTACTTC.

The CDR3 loop reads CASTLLGTALFF. The CDR3 DNA reads TGTGCCAGCACCCTCTTGGGTACAGCTCTGTTCTTC. V and J are TRBV12-3 or TRBV12-4 and TRBJ2-1; no definite D call. This CDR3 contains 12 residues. Deletions cut 7 bases from V and 15 bases from J, with 19 bases between.

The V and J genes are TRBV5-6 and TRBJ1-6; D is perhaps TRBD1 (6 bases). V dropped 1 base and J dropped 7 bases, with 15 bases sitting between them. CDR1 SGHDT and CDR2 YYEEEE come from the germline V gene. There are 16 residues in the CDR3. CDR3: CASSLMQGSMNSPLHF. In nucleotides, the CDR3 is TGTGCCAGCAGCTTGATGCAGGGGAGTATGAATTCACCCCTCCACTTT.

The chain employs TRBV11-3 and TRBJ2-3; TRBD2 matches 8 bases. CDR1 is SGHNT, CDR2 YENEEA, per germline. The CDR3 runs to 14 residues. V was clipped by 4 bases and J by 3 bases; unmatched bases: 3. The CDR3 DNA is TGTGCCAGCAGCTCCGGGGGGGGAACAGATACGCAGTATTTT. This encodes CASSSGGGTDTQYF.

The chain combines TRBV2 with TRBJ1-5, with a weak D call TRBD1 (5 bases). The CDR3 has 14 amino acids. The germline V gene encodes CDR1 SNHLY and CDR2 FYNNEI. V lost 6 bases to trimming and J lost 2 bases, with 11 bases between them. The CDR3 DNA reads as TGTGCCAGCAGCGAGCAGGGTGGCAATCAGCCCCAGCATTTT. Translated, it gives CASSEQGGNQPQHF.

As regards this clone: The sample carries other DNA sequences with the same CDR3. CDR3 in DNA: TGTGCCAGCAGCGTGGGGGGGACTTCCTACAATGAGCAGTTCTTC. This encodes CASSVGGTSYNEQFF. J is TRBJ2-1 and V is TRBV9, with 7 bases matching TRBD2. Germline assignment: CDR1 SGDLS and CDR2 YYNGEE. The CDR3 is 15 residues long. V lost 2 bases to trimming and J lost 1 base; unmatched junction nucleotides: 3.

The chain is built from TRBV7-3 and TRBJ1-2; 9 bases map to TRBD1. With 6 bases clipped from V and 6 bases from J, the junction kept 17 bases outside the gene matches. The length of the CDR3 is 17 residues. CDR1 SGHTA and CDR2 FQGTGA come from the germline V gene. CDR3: CASSLSGTGKLGDGYTF. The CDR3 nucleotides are TGTGCCAGCAGTCTCTCCGGGACAGGGAAATTGGGAGATGGCTACACCTTC.

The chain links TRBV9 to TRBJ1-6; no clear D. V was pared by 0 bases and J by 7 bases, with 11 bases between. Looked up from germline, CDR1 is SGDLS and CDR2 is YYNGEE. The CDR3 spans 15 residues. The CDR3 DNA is TGTGCCAGCAGCGTAGTCGGCGGAGAGAATTCACCCCTCCACTTT. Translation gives CASSVVGGENSPLHF.

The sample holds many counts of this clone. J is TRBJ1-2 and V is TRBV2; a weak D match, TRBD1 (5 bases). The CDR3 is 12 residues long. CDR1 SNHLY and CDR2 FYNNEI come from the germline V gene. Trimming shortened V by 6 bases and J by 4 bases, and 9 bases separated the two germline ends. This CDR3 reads CASRQAPYGYTF. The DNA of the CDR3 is TGTGCCAGCAGACAGGCCCCCTATGGCTACACCTTC.

CDR3 protein: CASSPVPAGTEAFF. For the CDR3, the DNA is TGCGCCAGCAGCCCAGTCCCCGCAGGGACTGAAGCTTTCTTT. The chain couples TRBV5-1 to TRBJ1-1; a weak D match, TRBD1 (5 bases). This CDR3 has 14 residues. V lost 4 bases and J 5 bases, leaving 15 bases between the germline ends. Germline V gene lookup returns CDR1 SGHRS and CDR2 YFSETQ.

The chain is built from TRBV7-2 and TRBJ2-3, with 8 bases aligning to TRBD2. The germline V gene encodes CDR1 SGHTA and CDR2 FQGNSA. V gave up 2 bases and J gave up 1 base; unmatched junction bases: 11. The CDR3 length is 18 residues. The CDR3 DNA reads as TGTGCCAGCAGCTTAACTCTCGGGGGGGGGCCTGGCACAGATACGCAGTATTTT. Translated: CASSLTLGGGPGTDTQYF.

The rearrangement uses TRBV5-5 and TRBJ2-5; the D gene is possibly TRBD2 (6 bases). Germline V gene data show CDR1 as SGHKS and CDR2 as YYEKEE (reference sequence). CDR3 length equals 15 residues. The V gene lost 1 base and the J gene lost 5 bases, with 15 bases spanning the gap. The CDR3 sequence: CASSLTSHLQETQYF. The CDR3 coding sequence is TGTGCCAGCAGCTTGACTAGCCATCTACAGGAGACCCAGTACTTC.

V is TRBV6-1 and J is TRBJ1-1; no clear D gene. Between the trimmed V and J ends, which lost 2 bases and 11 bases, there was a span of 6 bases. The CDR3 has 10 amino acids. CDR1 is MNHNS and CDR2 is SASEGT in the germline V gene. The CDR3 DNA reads TGTGCCAGCAGTGAATTGAGGGCTTTCTTT. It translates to CASSELRAFF.

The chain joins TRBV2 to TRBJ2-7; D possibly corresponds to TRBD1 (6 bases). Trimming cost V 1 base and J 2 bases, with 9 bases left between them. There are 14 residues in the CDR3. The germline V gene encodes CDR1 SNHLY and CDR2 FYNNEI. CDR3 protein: CASSEGRGAYEQYF. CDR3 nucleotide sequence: TGTGCCAGCAGTGAAGGCAGGGGTGCCTACGAGCAGTACTTC.

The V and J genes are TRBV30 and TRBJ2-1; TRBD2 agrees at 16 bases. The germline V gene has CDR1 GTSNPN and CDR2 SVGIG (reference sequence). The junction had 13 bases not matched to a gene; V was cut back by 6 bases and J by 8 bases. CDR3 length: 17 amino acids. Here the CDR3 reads CACQTGLAGGPFHEQFF. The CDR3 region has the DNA TGTGCCTGCCAGACGGGACTAGCGGGGGGGCCTTTCCATGAGCAGTTCTTC.

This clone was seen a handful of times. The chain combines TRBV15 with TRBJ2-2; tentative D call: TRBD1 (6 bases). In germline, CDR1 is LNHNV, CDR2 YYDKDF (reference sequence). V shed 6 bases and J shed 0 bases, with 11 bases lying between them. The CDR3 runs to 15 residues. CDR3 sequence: CATRRDTANTGELFF. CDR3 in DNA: TGTGCCACCAGAAGGGACACAGCGAACACCGGGGAGCTGTTTTTT.

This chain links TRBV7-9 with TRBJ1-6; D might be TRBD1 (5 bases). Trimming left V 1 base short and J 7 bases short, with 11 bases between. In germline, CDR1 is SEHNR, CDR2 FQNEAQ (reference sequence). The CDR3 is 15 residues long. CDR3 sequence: CASSLGNQGNSPLHF. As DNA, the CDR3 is TGTGCCAGCAGCTTAGGGAATCAGGGCAATTCACCCCTCCACTTT.

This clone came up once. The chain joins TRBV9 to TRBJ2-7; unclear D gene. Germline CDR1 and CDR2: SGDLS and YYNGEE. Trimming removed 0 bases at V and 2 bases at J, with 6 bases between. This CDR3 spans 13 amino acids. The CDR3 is CASSVGPAYEQYF. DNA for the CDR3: TGTGCCAGCAGCGTAGGTCCAGCCTACGAGCAGTACTTC.

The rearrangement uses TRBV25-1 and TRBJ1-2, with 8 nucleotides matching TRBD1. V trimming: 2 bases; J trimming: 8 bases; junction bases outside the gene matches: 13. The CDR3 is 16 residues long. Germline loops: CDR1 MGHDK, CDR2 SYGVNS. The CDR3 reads CASSEEGDRSTRGYTF. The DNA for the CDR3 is TGTGCCAGCAGTGAAGAGGGGGACAGGTCAACTAGGGGCTACACCTTC.

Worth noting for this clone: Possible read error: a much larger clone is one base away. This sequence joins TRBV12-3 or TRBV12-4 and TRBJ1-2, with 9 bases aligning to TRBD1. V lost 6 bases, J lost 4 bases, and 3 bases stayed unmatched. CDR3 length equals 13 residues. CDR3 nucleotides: TGTGCCAGCAGCCTGACAGGGGGCTATGGCTACACCTTC. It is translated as CASSLTGGYGYTF.

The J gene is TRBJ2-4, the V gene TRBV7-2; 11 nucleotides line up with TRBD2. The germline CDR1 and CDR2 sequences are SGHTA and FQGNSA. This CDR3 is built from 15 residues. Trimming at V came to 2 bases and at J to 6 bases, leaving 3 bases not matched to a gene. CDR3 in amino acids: CASSLMLAGGNIQYF. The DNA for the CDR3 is TGTGCCAGCAGCTTAATGCTAGCGGGGGGAAACATTCAGTACTTC.

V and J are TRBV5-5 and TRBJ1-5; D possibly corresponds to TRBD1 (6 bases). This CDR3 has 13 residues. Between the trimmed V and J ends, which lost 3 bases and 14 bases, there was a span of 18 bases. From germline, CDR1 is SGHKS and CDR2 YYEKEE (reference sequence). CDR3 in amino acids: CASSYSAAGEEHF. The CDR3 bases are TGTGCCAGCAGCTACTCGGCGGCAGGGGAAGAGCATTTT. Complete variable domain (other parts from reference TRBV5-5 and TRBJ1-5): DAGVTQSPTHLIKTRGQQVTLRCSPISGHKSVSWYQQVLGQGPQFIFQYYEKEERGRGNFPDRFSARQFPNYSSELNVNALLLGDSALYLCASSYSAAGEEHFGDGTRLSIL.

This CDR3 is CASREGRYTGELFF. In nucleotides, the CDR3 is TGTGCCAGCAGGGAGGGCCGTTACACCGGGGAGCTGTTTTTT. J is TRBJ2-2 and V is TRBV28, with D tentatively TRBD2 (6 bases). CDR3 length: 14 residues. Germline V CDR1 and CDR2: MDHEN, SYDVKM. Trimming cost V 6 bases and J 3 bases, with 11 bases left between them.

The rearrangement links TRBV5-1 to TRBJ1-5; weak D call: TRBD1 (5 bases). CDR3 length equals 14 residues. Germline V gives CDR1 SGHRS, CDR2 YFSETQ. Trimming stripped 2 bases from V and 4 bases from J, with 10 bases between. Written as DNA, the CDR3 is TGCGCCAGCAGCTTCCAGGGATCAAATCAGCCCCAGCATTTT. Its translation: CASSFQGSNQPQHF.